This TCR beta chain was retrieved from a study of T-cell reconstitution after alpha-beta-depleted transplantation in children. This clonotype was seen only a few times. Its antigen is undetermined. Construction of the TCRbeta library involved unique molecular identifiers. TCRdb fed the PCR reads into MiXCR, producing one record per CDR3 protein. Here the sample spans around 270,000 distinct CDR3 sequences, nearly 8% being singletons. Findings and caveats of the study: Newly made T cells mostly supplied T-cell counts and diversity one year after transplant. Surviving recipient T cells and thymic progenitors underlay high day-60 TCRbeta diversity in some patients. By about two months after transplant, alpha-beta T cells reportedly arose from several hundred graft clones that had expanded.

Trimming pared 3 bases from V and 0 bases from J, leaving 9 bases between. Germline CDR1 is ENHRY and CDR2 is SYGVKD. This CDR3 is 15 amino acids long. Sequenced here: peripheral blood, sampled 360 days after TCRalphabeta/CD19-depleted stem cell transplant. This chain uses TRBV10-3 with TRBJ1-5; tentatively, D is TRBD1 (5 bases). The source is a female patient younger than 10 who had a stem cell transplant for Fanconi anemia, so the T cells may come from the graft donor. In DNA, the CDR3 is TGTGCCATCAGTGAAAGTGGACATAGCAATCAGCCCCAGCATTTT. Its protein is CAISESGHSNQPQHF.